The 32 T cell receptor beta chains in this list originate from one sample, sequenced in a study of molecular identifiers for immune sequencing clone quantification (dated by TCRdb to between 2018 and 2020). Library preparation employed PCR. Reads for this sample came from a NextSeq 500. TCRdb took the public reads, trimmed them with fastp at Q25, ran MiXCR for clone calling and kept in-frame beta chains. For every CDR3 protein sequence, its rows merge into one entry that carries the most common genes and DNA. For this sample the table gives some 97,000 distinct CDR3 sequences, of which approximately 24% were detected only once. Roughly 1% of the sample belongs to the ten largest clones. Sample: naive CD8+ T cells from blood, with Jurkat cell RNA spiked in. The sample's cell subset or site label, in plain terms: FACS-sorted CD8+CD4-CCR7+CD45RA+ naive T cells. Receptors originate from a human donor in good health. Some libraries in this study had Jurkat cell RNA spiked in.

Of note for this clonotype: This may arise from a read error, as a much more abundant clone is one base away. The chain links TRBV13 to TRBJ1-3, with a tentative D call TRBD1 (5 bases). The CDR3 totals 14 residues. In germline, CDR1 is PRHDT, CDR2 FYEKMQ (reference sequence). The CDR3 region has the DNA TGTGCCAGCAGCAGCGGGGGATCTGGAAACACCGTATATTTT. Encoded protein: CASSSGGSGNTVYF.

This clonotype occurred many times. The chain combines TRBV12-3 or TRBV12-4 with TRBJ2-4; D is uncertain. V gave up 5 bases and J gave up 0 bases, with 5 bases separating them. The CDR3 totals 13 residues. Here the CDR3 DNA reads TGTGCCAGCAGTACTCTAGCCAAAAACATTCAGTACTTC. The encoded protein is CASSTLAKNIQYF.

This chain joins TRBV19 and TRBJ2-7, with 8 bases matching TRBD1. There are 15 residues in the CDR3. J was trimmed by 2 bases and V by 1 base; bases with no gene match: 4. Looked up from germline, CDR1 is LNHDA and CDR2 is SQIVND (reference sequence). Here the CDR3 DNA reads TGTGCCAGTAGTATAGGGACAGGGATACCCTACGAGCAGTACTTC. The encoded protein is CASSIGTGIPYEQYF.

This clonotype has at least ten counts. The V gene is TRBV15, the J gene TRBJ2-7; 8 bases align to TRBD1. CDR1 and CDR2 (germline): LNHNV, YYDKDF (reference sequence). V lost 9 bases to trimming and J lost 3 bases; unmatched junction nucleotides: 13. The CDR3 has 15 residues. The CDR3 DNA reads TGTGCCACGGAACCCGGGACAGGAATAATCTACGAGCAGTACTTC. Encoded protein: CATEPGTGIIYEQYF.

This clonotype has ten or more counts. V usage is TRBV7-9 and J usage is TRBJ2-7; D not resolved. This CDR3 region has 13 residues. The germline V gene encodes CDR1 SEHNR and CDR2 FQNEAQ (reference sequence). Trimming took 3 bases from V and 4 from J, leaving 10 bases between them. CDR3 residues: CASSFVQKYEQYF. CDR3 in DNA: TGTGCCAGCAGCTTTGTGCAGAAGTACGAGCAGTACTTC.

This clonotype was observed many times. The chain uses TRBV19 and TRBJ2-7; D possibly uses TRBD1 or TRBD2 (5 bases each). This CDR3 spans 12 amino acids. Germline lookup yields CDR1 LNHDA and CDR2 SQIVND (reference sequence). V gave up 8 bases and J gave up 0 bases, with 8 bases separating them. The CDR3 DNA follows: TGTGCCAGTCGGGGACCCTCCTACGAGCAGTACTTC. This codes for CASRGPSYEQYF.

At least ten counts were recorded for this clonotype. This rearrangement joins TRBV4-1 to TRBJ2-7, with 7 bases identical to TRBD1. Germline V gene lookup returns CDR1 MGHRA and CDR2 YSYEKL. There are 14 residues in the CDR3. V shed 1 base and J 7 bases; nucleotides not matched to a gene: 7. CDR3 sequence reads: CASSQGQGFGEQYF. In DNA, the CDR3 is TGCGCCAGCAGCCAAGGACAGGGATTCGGGGAGCAGTACTTC.

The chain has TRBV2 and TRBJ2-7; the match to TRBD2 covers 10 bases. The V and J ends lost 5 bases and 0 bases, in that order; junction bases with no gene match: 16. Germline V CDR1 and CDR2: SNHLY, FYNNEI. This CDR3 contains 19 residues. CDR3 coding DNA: TGTGCCAGCAGTCACACGGGTGGGCTAGCGGGAGTTTCCTCCTACGAGCAGTACTTC. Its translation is CASSHTGGLAGVSSYEQYF.

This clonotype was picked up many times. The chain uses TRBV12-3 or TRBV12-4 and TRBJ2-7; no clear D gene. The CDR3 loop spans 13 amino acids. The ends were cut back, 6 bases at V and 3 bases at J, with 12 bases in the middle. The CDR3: CASSPGRLYEQYF. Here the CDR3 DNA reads TGTGCCAGCAGCCCGGGCCGGCTCTACGAGCAGTACTTC.

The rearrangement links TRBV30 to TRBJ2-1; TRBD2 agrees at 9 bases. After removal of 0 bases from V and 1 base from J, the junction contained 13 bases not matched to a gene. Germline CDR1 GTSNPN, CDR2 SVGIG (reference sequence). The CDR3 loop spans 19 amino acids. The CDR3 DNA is TGTGCCTGGAGTGTAGACCAGCGGGGGGTTCCTCAATCCTACAATGAGCAGTTCTTC. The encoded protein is CAWSVDQRGVPQSYNEQFF.

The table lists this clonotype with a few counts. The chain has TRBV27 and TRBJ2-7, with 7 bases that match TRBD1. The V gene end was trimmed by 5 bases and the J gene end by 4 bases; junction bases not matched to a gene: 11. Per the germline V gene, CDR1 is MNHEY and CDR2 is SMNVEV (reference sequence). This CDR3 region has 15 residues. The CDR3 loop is CASSTRDSSSYEQYF. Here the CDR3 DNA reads TGTGCCAGCAGTACTCGGGACAGCTCGTCTTACGAGCAGTACTTC.

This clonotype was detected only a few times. The CDR3 nucleotides read TGCGCCAGCAGCCAACACCCCACTGGCCCCTCTTACGAGCAGTACTTC. As protein: CASSQHPTGPSYEQYF. This chain links TRBV4-1 with TRBJ2-7; D remains ambiguous. The V gene's germline CDR1 is MGHRA and CDR2 YSYEKL. The CDR3 is 16 amino acids. Trimming removed 2 bases at V and 4 bases at J, with 18 bases between.

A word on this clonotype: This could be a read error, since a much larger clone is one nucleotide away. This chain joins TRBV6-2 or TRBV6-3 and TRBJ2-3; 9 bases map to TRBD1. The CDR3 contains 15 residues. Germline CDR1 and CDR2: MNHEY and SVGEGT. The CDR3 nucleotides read TGTGCCAGCAGCCCAGGACAGGGGATCACAGCTACGCAGTATTTT. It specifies CASSPGQGITATQYF.

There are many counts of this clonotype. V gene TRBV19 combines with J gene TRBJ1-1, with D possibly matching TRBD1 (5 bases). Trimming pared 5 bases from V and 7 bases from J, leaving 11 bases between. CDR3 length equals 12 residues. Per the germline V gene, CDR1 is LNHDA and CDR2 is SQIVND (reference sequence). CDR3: CASSRGADEAFF. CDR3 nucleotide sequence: TGTGCCAGTAGTCGAGGGGCCGATGAAGCTTTCTTT.

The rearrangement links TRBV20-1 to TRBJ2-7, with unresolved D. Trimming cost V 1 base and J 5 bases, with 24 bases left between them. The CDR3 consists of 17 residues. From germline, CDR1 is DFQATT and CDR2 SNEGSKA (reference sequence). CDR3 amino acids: CSARGPAIGPAPHEQYF. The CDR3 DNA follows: TGCAGTGCTAGAGGACCGGCTATTGGTCCTGCCCCTCACGAGCAGTACTTC.

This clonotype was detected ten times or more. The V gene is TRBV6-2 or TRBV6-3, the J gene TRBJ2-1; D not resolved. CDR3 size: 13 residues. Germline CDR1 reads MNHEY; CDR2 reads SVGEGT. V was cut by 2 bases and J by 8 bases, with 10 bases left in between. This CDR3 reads CASSYIMWDEQFF. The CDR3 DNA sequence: TGTGCCAGCAGTTACATTATGTGGGATGAGCAGTTCTTC.

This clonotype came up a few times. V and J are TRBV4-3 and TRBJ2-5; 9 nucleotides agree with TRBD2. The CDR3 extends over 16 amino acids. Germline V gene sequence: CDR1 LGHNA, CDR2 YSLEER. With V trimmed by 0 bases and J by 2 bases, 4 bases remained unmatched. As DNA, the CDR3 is TGCGCCAGCAGCCAAGATCCTAGCGGGGAACAAGAGACCCAGTACTTC. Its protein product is CASSQDPSGEQETQYF.

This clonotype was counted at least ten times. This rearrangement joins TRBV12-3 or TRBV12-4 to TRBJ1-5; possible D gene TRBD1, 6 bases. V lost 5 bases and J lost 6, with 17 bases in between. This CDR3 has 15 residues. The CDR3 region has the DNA TGTGCCAGCAGTCCCCTCGCGGGGGGCGGTCAGCCCCAGCATTTT. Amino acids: CASSPLAGGGQPQHF.

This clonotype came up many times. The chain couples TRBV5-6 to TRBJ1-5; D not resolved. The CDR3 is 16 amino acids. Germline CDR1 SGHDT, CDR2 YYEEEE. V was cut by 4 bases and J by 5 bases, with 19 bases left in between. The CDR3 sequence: CASSIGSQKGDQPQHF. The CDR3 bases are TGTGCCAGCAGCATTGGGTCGCAGAAGGGTGATCAGCCCCAGCATTTT.

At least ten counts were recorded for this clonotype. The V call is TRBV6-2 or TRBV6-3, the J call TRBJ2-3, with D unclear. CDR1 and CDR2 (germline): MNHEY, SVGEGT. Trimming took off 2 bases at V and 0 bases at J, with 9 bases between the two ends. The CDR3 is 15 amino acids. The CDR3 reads CASSYLDTSTDTQYF. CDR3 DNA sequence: TGTGCCAGCAGTTACCTAGACACAAGCACAGATACGCAGTATTTT.

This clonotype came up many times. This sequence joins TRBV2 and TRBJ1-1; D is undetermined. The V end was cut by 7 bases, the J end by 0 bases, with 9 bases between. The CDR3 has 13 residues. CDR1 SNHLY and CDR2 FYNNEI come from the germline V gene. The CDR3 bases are TGTGCCAGCAACAGACCAATGAACACTGAAGCTTTCTTT. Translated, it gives CASNRPMNTEAFF.

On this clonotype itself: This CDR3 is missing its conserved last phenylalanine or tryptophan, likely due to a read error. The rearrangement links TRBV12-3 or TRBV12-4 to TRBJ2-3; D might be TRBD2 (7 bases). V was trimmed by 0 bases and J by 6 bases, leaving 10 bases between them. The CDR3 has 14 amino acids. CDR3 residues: CASSLAGGGDTQYI. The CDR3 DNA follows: TGTGCCAGCAGTTTAGCTGGGGGGGGCGATACGCAGTATATT.

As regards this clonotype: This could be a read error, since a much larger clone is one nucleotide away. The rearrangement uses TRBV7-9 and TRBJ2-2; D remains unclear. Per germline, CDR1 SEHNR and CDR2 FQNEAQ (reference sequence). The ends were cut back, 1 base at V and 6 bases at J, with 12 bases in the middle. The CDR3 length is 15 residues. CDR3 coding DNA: TGTGCCAGCAGCTTAGAGGCAGTCTCCGCCGGGGAGCTGTTTTTT. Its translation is CASSLEAVSAGELFF.

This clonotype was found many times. CDR3 loop: CASSYSVAGPEGTSYEQYF. CDR3 coding DNA: TGTGCCAGCAGTTACTCGGTAGCGGGCCCTGAGGGAACCTCCTACGAGCAGTACTTC. This chain connects TRBV6-2 or TRBV6-3 to TRBJ2-7; 7 bases line up with TRBD2. The CDR3 consists of 19 residues. CDR1 MNHEY and CDR2 SVGEGT come from the germline V gene. V shed 0 bases, J shed 0 bases, and the junction held 14 bases outside the gene matches.

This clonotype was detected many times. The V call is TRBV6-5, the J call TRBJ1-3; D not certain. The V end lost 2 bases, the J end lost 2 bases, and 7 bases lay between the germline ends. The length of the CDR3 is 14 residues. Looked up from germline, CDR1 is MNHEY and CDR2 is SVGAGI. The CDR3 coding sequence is TGTGCCAGCAGTTACCGCCCGGCTGGAAACACCATATATTTT. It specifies CASSYRPAGNTIYF.

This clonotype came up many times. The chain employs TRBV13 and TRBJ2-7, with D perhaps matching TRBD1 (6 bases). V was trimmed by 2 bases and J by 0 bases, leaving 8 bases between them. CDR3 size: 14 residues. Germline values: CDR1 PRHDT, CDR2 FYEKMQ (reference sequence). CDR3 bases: TGTGCCAGCAGCTTACAGGGGAACTCCTACGAGCAGTACTTC. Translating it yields CASSLQGNSYEQYF.

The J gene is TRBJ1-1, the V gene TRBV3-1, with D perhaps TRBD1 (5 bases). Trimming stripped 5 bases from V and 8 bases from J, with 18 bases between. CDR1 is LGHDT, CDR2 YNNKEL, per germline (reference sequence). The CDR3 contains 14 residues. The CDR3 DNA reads TGTGCCAGCAGCACCCACAGGAGAGGCTTCGAAGCTTTCTTT. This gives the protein CASSTHRRGFEAFF.

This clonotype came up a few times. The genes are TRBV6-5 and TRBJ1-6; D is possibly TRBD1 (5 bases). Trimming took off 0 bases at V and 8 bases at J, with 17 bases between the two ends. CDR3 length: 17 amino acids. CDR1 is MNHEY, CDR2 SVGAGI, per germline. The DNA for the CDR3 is TGTGCCAGCAGTTACTCATCTTTGGGGGTAGCATATTCACCCCTCCACTTT. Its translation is CASSYSSLGVAYSPLHF.

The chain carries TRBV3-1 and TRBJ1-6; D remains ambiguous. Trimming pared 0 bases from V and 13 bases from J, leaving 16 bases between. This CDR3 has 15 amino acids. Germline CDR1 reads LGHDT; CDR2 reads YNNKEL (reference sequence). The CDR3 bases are TGTGCCAGCAGCCAAGAGTTATCCAACTCCCCGCCCCTCCACTTT. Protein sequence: CASSQELSNSPPLHF. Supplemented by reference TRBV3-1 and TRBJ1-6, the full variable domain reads DTAVSQTPKYLVTQMGNDKSIKCEQNLGHDTMYWYKQDSKKFLKIMFSYNNKELIINETVPNRFSPKSPDKAHLNLHINSLELGDSAVYFCASSQELSNSPPLHFGNGTRLTVT.

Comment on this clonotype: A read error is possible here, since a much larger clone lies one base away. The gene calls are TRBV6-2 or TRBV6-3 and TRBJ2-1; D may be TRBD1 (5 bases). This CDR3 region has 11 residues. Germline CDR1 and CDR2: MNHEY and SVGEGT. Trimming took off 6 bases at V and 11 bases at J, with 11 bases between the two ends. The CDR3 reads CASSRSGKQFF. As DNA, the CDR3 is TGTGCCAGCAGCCGATCAGGGAAGCAGTTCTTC.

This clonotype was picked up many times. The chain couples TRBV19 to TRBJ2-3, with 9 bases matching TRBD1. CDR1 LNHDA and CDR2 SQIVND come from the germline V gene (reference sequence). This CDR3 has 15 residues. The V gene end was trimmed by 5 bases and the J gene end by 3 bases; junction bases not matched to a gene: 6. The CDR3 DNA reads TGTGCCAGTAGTGTCACAGGGGGCAAGACAGATACGCAGTATTTT. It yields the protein CASSVTGGKTDTQYF.

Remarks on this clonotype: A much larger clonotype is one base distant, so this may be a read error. CDR3 region: CASSRGGTAYEQYF. CDR3 coding DNA: TGTGCCAGCAGCCGCGGTGGGACAGCCTACGAGCAGTACTTC. V and J are TRBV4-2 and TRBJ2-7; 7 nucleotides match TRBD1. Looked up from germline, CDR1 is LGHNA and CDR2 is YNFKEQ. This CDR3 is built from 14 residues. Trimming removed 4 bases from V and 2 bases from J; junction bases left unmatched: 5.